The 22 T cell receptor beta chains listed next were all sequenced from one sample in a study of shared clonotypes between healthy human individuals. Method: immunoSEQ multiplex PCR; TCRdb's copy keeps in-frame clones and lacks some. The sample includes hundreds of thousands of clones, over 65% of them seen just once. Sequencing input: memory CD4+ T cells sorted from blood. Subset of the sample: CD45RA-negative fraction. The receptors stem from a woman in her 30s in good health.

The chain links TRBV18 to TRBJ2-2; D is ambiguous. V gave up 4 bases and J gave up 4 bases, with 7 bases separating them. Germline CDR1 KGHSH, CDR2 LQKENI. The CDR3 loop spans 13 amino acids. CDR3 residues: CASSHDPTGELFF. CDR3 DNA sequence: TGTGCCAGCTCACATGATCCCACCGGGGAGCTGTTTTTT.

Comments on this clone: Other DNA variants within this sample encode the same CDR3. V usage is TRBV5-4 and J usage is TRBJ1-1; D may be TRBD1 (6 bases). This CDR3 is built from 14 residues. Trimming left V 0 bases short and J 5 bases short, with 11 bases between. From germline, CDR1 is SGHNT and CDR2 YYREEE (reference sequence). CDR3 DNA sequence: TGTGCCAGCAGCTTGGAAGGGGGGATTACTGAAGCTTTCTTT. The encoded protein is CASSLEGGITEAFF.

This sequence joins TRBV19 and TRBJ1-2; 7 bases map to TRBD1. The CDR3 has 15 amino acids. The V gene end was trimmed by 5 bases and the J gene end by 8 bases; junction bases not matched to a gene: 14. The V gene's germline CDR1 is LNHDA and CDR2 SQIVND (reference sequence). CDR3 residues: CASSPVSTGRGGYTF. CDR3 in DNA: TGTGCCAGTAGTCCCGTCTCGACAGGGCGTGGCGGCTACACCTTC.

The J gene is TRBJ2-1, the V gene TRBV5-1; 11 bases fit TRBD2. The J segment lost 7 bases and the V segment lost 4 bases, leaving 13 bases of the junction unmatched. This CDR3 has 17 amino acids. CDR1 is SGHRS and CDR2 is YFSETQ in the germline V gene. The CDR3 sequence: CASSRQTLAGGQNEQFF. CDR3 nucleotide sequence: TGCGCCAGCAGCCGGCAGACCCTAGCGGGAGGTCAGAATGAGCAGTTCTTC. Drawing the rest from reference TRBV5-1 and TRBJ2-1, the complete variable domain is KAGVTQTPRYLIKTRGQQVTLSCSPISGHRSVSWYQQTPGQGLQFLFEYFSETQRNKGNFPGRFSGRQFSNSRSEMNVSTLELGDSALYLCASSRQTLAGGQNEQFFGPGTRLTVL.

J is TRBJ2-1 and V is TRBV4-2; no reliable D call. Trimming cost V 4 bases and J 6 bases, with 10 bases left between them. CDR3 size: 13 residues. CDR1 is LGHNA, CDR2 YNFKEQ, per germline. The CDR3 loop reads CASSPSNGNEQFF. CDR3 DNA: TGTGCCAGCAGCCCCTCGAATGGCAATGAGCAGTTCTTC.

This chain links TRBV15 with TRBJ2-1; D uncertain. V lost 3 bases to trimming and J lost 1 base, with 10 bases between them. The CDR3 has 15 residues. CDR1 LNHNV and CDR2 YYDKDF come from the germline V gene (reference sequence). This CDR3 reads CATSRTKTSYNEQFF. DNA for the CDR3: TGTGCCACCAGCAGGACCAAGACTTCCTACAATGAGCAGTTCTTC.

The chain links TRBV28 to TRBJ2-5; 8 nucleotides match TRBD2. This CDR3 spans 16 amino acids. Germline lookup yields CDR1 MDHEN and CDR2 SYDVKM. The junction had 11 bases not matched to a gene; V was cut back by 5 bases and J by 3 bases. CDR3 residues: CASSMLAGSLKETQYF. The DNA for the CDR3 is TGTGCCAGCAGTATGTTAGCGGGAAGCCTCAAAGAGACCCAGTACTTC.

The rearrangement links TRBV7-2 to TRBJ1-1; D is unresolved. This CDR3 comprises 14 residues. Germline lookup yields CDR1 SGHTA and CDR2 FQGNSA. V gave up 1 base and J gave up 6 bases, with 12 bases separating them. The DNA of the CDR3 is TGTGCCAGCAGCTTAGGCCGGAGGGTATCTGAAGCTTTCTTT. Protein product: CASSLGRRVSEAFF.

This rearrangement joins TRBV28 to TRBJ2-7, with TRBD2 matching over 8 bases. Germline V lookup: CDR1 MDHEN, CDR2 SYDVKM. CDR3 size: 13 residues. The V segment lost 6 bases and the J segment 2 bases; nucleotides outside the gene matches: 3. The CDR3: CASRDSGAYEQYF. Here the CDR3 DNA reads TGTGCCAGCAGGGATAGCGGGGCCTACGAGCAGTACTTC.

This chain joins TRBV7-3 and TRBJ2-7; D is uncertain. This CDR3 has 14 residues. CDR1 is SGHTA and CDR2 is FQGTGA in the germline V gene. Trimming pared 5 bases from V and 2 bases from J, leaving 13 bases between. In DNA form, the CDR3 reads TGTGCCAGCAGCCCAAACGGTATGGCCTACGAGCAGTACTTC. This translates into CASSPNGMAYEQYF.

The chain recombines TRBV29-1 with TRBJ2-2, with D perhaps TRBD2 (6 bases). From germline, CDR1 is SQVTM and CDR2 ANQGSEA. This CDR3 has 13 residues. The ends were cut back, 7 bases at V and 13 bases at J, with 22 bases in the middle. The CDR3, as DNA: TGCAGCGCAGGGACTGCTCCCGGTGGTGGGCTGTTTTTT. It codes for CSAGTAPGGGLFF.

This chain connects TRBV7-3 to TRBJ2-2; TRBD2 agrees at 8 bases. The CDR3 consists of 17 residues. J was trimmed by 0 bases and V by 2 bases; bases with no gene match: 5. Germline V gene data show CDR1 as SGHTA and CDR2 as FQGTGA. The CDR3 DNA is TGTGCCAGCAGCTTAGTAATAGCGGGAACGAACACCGGGGAGCTGTTTTTT. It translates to CASSLVIAGTNTGELFF.

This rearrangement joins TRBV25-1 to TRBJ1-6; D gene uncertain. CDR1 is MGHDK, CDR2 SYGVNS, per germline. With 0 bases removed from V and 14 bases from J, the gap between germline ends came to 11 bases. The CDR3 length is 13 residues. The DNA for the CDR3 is TGTGCCAGCAGTGAATATCAAGGATTAACCCTCCACTTT. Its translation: CASSEYQGLTLHF. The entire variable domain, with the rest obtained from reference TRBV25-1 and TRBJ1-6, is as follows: EADIYQTPRYLVIGTGKKITLECSQTMGHDKMYWYQQDPGMELHLIHYSYGVNSTEKGDLSSESTVSRIRTEHFPLTLESARPSHTSQYLCASSEYQGLTLHFGNGTRLTVT.

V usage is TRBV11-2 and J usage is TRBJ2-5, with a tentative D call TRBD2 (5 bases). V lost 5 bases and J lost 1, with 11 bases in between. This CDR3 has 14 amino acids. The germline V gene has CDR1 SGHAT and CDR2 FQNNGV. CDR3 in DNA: TGTGCCAGCAGCAGAGGACTGGGCCAAGAGACCCAGTACTTC. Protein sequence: CASSRGLGQETQYF.

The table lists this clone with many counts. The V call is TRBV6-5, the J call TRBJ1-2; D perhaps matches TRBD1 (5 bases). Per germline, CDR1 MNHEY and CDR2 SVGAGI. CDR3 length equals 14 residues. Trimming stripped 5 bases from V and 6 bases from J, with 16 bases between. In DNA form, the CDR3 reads TGTGCCAGCAGTCTCCAGGGAGGGGCTGATGGCTACACCTTC. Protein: CASSLQGGADGYTF.

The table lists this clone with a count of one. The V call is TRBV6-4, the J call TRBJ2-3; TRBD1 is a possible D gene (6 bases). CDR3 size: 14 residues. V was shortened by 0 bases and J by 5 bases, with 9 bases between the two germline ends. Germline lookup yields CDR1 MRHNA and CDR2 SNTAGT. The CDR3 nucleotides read TGTGCCAGCAGTGACTCGGGGGCGCGAGATACGCAGTATTTT. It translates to CASSDSGARDTQYF.

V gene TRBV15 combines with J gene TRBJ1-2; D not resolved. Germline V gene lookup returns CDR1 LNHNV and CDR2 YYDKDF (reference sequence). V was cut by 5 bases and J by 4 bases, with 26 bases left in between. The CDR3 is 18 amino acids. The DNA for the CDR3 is TGTGCCACCAGCGCTCCGTCCTTCAGAGGCACAGTTGTCTATGGCTACACCTTC. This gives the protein CATSAPSFRGTVVYGYTF.

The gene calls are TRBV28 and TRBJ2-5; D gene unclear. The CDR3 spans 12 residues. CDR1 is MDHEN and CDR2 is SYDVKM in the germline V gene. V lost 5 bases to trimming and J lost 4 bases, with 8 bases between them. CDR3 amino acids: CASSRPGETQYF. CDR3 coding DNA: TGTGCCAGCAGTCGCCCCGGAGAGACCCAGTACTTC.

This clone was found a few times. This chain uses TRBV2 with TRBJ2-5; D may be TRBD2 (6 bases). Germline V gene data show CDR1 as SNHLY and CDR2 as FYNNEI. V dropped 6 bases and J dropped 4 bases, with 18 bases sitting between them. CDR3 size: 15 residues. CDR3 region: CASRRGSGGLETQYF. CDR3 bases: TGTGCCAGCAGGAGGGGTAGCGGAGGGTTAGAGACCCAGTACTTC.

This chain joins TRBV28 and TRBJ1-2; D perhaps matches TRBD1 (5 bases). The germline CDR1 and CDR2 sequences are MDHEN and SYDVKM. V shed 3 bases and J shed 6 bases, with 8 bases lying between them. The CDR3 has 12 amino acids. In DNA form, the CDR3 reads TGTGCCAGCAGTTTGGGGGGGAATGGCTACACCTTC. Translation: CASSLGGNGYTF.

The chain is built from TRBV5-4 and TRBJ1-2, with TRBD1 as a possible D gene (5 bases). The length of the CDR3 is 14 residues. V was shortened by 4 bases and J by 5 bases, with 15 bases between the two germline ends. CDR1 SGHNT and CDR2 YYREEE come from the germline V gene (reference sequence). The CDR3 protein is CASSPDQWGYGYTF. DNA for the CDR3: TGTGCCAGCAGCCCGGATCAGTGGGGGTATGGCTACACCTTC.

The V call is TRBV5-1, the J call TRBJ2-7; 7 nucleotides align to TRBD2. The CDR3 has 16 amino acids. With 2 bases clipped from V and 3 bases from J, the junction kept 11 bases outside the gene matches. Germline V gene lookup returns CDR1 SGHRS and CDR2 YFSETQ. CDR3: CASSFTSEHNLYEQYF. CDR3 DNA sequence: TGCGCCAGCAGCTTTACTAGCGAGCATAACCTCTACGAGCAGTACTTC.